These 12 T cell receptor beta chains originate from one sample sequenced in a study of blood T cell repertoires in COVID-19. The repertoire was sequenced with immunoSEQ multiplex PCR; TCRdb's copy has only in-frame clones and lacks some. Of 120,000 to 150,000 clones listed, about 80% are singletons. The sample was PBMCs or T cells enriched from blood (not recorded which). These receptors came from a man between 45 and 60 years old in a cohort exposed to, infected with or recovered from COVID-19 (not recorded which).

The V call is TRBV9, the J call TRBJ2-2; the D is unclear. This CDR3 has 13 residues. Germline V gene lookup returns CDR1 SGDLS and CDR2 YYNGEE. V was shortened by 4 bases and J by 1 base, with 5 bases between the two germline ends. CDR3 DNA sequence: TGTGCCAGCAGCCCTAAGAACACCGGGGAGCTGTTTTTT. This gives the protein CASSPKNTGELFF.

The chain recombines TRBV4-3 with TRBJ2-2; D remains unclear. Looked up from germline, CDR1 is LGHNA and CDR2 is YSLEER. This CDR3 has 15 residues. Trimming cost V 0 bases and J 4 bases, with 9 bases left between them. The CDR3 spells CASSQEYSSTGELFF. In DNA, the CDR3 is TGCGCCAGCAGCCAAGAGTACAGTTCCACCGGGGAGCTGTTTTTT.

This clone came up many times. The gene calls are TRBV28 and TRBJ1-6; tentative D call: TRBD1 (6 bases). This CDR3 spans 15 amino acids. CDR1 is MDHEN and CDR2 is SYDVKM in the germline V gene. V was pared by 6 bases and J by 6 bases, with 15 bases between. This chain's CDR3 is CASRGWGGGNSPLHF. The DNA for the CDR3 is TGTGCCAGCAGGGGATGGGGGGGCGGTAATTCACCCCTCCACTTT.

This chain uses TRBV3-1 (or the pseudogene TRBV3-2) with TRBJ2-7, with 13 bases aligning to TRBD2. The V gene end was trimmed by 4 bases and the J gene end by 6 bases; junction bases not matched to a gene: 3. The length of the CDR3 is 14 residues. Germline V lookup: CDR1 LGHDT, CDR2 YNNKEL (reference sequence). The CDR3 bases are TGTGCCAGCAGCCCCGGACTAGCGGGAGTCGAGCAGTACTTC. Residues: CASSPGLAGVEQYF.

This chain joins TRBV27 and TRBJ2-3; D gene uncertain. Trimming left V 5 bases short and J 3 bases short, with 15 bases between. This CDR3 is built from 15 residues. Germline assignment: CDR1 MNHEY and CDR2 SMNVEV (reference sequence). In DNA, the CDR3 is TGTGCCAGCAGTCAGGAACTGGCTACAACAGATACGCAGTATTTT. Its protein product is CASSQELATTDTQYF.

The chain joins TRBV6-1 to TRBJ2-7; no definite D call. Germline V gene data show CDR1 as MNHNS and CDR2 as SASEGT. Deletions cut 3 bases from V and 0 bases from J, with 9 bases between. The CDR3 covers 14 residues. The CDR3 reads CASSEVFSSYEQYF. The CDR3 DNA follows: TGTGCCAGCAGTGAGGTTTTTAGCTCCTACGAGCAGTACTTC.

The table lists this clone with a count of one. The chain links TRBV7-7 to TRBJ2-7; 9 bases agree with TRBD1. Germline V gene lookup returns CDR1 SSHAT and CDR2 FNYEAQ (reference sequence). V dropped 5 bases and J dropped 2; count of bases not matched to a gene: 4. This CDR3 comprises 14 residues. In DNA form, the CDR3 reads TGTGCCAGCAGCCCCGGGACAGGGCCCTACGAGCAGTACTTC. Its protein product is CASSPGTGPYEQYF.

V usage is TRBV27 and J usage is TRBJ1-4, with 10 bases that match TRBD1. Germline V lookup: CDR1 MNHEY, CDR2 SMNVEV (reference sequence). There are 14 residues in the CDR3. Losses at the gene ends were 5 bases for V and 10 bases for J; bases not matched to a gene: 7. The CDR3 sequence is CASSMDRGSGKLFF. The CDR3 nucleotides read TGTGCCAGCAGTATGGACAGGGGGTCCGGAAAACTGTTTTTT.

The chain recombines TRBV30 with TRBJ1-1, with D maybe TRBD1 (6 bases). This CDR3 region has 12 residues. V gave up 5 bases and J gave up 5 bases, with 12 bases separating them. Germline CDR1 reads GTSNPN; CDR2 reads SVGIG (reference sequence). CDR3 sequence (DNA): TGTGCCTGGGGTACAGGGAGTACTGAAGCTTTCTTT. Translation: CAWGTGSTEAFF.

V and J are TRBV11-2 and TRBJ1-5; D call uncertain. Between the trimmed V and J ends, which lost 0 bases and 1 base, there was a span of 4 bases. Looked up from germline, CDR1 is SGHAT and CDR2 is FQNNGV. This CDR3 comprises 14 residues. The CDR3 loop is CASSLDLSNQPQHF. The CDR3 DNA sequence: TGTGCCAGCAGCTTAGATCTCAGCAATCAGCCCCAGCATTTT.

This clone was counted only a few times. The chain recombines TRBV7-9 with TRBJ2-1; TRBD1 matches at 10 bases. This CDR3 has 16 amino acids. J gave up 3 bases and V 5 bases, and 7 bases lay outside the gene matches. Germline values: CDR1 SEHNR, CDR2 FQNEAQ (reference sequence). The CDR3 coding sequence is TGTGCCAGCAGCCCCAGGACAGGGGGTGGCTACAATGAGCAGTTCTTC. Residues: CASSPRTGGGYNEQFF.

The chain joins TRBV6-5 to TRBJ2-7; 10 bases match TRBD1. This CDR3 region has 12 residues. Trimming at V came to 11 bases and at J to 5 bases, leaving 6 bases not matched to a gene. The germline gives CDR1 MNHEY, CDR2 SVGAGI. CDR3 nucleotide sequence: TGTGCCGTCCGGGACAGGGGCCACGAGCAGTACTTC. It specifies CAVRDRGHEQYF.